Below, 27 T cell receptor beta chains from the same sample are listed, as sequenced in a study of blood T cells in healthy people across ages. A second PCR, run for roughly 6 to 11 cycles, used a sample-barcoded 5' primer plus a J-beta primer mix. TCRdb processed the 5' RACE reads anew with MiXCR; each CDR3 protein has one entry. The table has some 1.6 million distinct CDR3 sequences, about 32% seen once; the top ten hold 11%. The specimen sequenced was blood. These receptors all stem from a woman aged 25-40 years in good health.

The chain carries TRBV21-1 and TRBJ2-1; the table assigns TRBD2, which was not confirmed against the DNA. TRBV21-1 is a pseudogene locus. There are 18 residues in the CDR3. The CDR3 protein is CASSKEPSGRSSYNEQFF. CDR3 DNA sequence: TGTGCCAGCAGCAAAGAGCCTAGCGGTAGGAGCTCCTACAATGAGCAGTTCTTC.

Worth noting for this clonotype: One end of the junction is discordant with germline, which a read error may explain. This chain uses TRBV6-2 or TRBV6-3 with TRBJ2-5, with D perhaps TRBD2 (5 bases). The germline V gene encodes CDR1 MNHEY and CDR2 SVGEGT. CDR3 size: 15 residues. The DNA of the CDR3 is TGTGCCAGCAGCTACTCCCGAGGGCGCCAAGGCGGGCAGTACTTC. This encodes CASSYSRGRQGGQYF.

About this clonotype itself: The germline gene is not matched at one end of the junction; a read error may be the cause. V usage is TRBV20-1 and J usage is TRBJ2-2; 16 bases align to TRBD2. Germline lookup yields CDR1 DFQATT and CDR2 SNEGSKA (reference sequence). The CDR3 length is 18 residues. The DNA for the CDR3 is TGCAGTTCTAGAGATACCGGGACTAGCGGGAGGGGCACCGGGGAGCTGTTTTTT. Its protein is CSSRDTGTSGRGTGELFF.

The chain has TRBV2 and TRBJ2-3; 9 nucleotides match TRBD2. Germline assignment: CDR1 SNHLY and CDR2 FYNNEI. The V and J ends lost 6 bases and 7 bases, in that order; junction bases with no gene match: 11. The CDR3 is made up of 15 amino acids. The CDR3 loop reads CASRPFAGGSNTQYF. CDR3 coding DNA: TGTGCCAGCAGACCCTTCGCGGGGGGGTCCAATACGCAGTATTTT.

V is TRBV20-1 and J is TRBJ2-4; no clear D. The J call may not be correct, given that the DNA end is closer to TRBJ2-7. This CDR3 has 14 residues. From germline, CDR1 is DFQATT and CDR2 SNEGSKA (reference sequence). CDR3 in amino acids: CSARGRPTPYEQYF. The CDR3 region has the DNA TGCAGTGCTAGGGGAAGGCCAACTCCCTACGAGCAGTACTTC.

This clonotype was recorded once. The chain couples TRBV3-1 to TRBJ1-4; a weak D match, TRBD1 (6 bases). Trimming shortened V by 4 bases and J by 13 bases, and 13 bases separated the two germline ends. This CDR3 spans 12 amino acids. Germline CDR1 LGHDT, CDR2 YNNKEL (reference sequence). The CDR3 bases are TGTGCCAGCAGCCGAATACAGGGTAGACTGTTTTTT. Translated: CASSRIQGRLFF.

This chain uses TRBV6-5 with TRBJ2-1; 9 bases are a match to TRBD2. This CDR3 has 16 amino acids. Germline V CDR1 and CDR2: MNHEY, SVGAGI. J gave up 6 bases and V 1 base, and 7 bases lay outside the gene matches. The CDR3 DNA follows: TGTGCCAGCAGTTACTTGGGGCGGGAGGGCCTCAATGAGCAGTTCTTC. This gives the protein CASSYLGREGLNEQFF.

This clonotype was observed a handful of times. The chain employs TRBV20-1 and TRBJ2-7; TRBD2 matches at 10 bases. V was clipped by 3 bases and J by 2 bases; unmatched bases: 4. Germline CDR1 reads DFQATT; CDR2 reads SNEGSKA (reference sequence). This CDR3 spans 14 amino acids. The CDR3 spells CSASLAGDPYEQYF. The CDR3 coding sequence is TGCAGTGCTAGCCTAGCGGGGGACCCCTACGAGCAGTACTTC.

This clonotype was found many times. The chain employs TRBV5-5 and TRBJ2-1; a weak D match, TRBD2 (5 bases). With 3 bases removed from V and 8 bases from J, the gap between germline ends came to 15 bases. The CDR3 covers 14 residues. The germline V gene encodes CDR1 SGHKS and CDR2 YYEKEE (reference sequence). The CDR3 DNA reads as TGTGCCAGCAGCTCTGACATCCCCGGGGATGAGCAGTTCTTC. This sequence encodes CASSSDIPGDEQFF. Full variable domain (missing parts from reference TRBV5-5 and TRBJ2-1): DAGVTQSPTHLIKTRGQQVTLRCSPISGHKSVSWYQQVLGQGPQFIFQYYEKEERGRGNFPDRFSARQFPNYSSELNVNALLLGDSALYLCASSSDIPGDEQFFGPGTRLTVL.

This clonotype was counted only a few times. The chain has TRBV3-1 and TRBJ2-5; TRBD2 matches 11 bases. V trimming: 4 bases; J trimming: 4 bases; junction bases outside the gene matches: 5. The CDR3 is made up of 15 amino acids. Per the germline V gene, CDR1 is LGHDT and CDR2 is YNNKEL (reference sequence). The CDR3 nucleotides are TGTGCCAGCAGCCCCACTAGCGGGAGATCAGAGACCCAGTACTTC. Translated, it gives CASSPTSGRSETQYF.

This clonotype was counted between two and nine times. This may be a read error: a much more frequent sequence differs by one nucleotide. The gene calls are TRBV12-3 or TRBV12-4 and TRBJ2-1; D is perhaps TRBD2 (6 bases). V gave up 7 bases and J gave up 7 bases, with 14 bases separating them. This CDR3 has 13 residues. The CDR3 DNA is TGTGCCAGCAATTCCGGGACTGGTAATGAGCAGTTCTTC. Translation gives CASNSGTGNEQFF.

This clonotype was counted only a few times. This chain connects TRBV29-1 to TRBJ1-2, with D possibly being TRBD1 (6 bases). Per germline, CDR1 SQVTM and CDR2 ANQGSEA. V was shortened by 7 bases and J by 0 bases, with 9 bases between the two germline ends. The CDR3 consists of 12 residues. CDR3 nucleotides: TGCAGCGCGACAGGTACTAACTATGGCTACACCTTC. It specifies CSATGTNYGYTF.

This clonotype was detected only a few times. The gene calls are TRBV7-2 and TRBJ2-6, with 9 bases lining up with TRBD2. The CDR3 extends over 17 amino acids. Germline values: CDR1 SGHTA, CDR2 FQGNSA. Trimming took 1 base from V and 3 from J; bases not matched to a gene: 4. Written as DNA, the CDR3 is TGTGCCAGCAGCTTAGTTGGCGGGAGGGGTGGGGCCAACGTCCTGACTTTC. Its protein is CASSLVGGRGGANVLTF.

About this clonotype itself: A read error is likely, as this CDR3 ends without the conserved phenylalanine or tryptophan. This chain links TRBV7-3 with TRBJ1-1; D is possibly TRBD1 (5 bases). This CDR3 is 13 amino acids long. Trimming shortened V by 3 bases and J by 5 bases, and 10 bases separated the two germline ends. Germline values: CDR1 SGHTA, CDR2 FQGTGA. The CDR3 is CASSFSGLTEAFL. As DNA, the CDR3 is TGTGCCAGCAGCTTCTCAGGGCTAACTGAAGCTTTCTTG.

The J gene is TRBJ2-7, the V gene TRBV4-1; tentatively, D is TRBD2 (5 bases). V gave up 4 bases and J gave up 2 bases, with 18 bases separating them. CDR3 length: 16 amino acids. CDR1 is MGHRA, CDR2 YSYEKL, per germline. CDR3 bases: TGCGCCAGCAGCCCTCAAACCCCGGACTCTCCCTACGAGCAGTACTTC. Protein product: CASSPQTPDSPYEQYF.

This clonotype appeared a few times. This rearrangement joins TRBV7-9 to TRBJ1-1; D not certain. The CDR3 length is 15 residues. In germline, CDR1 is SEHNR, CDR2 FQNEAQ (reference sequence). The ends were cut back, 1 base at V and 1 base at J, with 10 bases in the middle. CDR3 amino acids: CASSLGAPGNTEAFF. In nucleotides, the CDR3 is TGTGCCAGCAGCTTAGGGGCCCCCGGGAACACTGAAGCTTTCTTT.

The CDR3 coding sequence is TGTGCCAGCAGGCCAGGCGATAGTTCACCCCTCCACTTT. Translation gives CASRPGDSSPLHF. This chain joins TRBV5-5 and TRBJ1-6, with no clear D. The CDR3 loop spans 13 amino acids. V was pared by 5 bases and J by 9 bases, with 12 bases between. Germline-derived CDR1 and CDR2 are SGHKS and YYEKEE (reference sequence).

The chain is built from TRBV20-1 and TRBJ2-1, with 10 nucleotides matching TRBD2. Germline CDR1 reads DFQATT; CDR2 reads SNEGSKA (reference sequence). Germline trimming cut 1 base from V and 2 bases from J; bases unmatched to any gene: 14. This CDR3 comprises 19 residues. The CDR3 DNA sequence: TGCAGTGCTAGAGTAAAGCTCGGGAAGCGGGGGGGTCCCTACAATGAGCAGTTCTTC. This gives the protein CSARVKLGKRGGPYNEQFF.

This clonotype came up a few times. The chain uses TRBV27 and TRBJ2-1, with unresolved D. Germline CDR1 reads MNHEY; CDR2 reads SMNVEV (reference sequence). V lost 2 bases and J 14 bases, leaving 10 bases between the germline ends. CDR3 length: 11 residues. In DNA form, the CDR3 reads TGTGCCAGCAGTTTAGGGCCAGACAAGTTCTTC. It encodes CASSLGPDKFF.

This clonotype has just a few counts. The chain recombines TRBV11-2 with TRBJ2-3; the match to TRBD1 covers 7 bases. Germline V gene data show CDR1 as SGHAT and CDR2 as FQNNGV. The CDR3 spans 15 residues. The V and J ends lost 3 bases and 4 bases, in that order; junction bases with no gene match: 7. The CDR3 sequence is CASSFKSTGSDTQYF. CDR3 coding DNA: TGTGCCAGCAGCTTTAAATCGACAGGGTCAGATACGCAGTATTTT.

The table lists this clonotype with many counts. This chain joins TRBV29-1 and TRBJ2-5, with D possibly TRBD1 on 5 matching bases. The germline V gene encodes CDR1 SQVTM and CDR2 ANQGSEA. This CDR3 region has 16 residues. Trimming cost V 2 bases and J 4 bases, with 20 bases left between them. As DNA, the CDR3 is TGCAGCGTTGAACCGGTAGGACACGGGTTTGGAGAGACCCAGTACTTC. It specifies CSVEPVGHGFGETQYF.

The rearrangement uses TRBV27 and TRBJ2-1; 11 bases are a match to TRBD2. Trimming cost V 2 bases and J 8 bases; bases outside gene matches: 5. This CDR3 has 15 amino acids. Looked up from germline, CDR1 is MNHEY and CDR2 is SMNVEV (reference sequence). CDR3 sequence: CASSLVTSGSHEQFF. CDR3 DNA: TGTGCCAGCAGTTTAGTCACTAGCGGGAGCCATGAGCAGTTCTTC.

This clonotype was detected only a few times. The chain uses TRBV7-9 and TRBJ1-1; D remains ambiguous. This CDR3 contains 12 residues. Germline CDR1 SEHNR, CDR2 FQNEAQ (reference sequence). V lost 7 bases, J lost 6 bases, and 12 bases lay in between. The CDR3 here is CASTAVGAEAFF. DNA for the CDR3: TGTGCCAGCACGGCGGTTGGTGCTGAAGCTTTCTTT.

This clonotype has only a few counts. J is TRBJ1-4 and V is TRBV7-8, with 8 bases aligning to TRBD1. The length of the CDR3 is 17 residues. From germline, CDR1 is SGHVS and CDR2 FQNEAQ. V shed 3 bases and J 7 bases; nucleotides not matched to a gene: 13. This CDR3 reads CASSLGQGAIGSEKLFF. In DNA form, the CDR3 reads TGTGCCAGCAGCTTGGGGCAGGGGGCGATCGGGAGTGAAAAACTGTTTTTT.

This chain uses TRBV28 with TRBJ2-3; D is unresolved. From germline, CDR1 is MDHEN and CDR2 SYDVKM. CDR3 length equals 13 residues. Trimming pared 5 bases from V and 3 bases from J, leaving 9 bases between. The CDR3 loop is CASSAVLTDTQYF. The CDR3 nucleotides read TGTGCCAGCAGTGCAGTCCTTACAGATACGCAGTATTTT.

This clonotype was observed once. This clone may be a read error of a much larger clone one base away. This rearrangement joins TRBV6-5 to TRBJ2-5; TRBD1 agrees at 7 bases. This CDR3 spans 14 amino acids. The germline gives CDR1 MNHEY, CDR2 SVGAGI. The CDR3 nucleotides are TGTGCCAACAGTCGGACAGGAGCACAAGAGACCCAGTACTTC. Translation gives CANSRTGAQETQYF.

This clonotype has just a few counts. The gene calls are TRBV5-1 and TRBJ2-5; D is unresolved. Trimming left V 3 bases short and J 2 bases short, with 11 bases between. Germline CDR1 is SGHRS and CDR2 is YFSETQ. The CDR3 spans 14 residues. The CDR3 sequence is CASSWGTAQETQYF. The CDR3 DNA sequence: TGCGCCAGCAGCTGGGGAACAGCTCAAGAGACCCAGTACTTC.